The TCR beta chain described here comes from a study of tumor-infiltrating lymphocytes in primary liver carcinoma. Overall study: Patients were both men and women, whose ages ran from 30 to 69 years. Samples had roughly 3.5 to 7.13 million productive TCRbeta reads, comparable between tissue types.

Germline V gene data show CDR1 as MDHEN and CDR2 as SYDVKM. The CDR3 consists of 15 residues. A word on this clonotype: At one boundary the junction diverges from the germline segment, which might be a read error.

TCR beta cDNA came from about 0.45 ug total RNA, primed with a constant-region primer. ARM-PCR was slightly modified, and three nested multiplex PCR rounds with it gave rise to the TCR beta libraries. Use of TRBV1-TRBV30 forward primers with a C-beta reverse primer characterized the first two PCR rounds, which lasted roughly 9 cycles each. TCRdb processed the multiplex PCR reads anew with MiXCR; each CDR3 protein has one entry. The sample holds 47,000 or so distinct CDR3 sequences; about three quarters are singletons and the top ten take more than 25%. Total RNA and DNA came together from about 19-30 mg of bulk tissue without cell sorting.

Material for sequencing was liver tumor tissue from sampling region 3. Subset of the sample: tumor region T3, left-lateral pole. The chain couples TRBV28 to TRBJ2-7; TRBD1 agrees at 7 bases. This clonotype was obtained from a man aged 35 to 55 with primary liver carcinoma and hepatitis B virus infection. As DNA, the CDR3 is TGTGCTAGCAGCCCACAAAGGGGGCAACCTTACAAGCAGTACTTC. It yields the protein CASSPQRGQPYKQYF.